The 14 T cell receptor beta chains reported below all come from one sample, sequenced in a study of T cell repertoires in urothelial bladder cancer. Using immunoSEQ multiplex PCR, the repertoire was profiled, and TCRdb retains in-frame clones only, with some absent. The sample has about 6,400 clones, over 70% seen once. Sequencing was carried out using tumor-infiltrating cells from bladder cancer. The receptors shown here come from a human donor with urothelial carcinoma.

V gene TRBV18 combines with J gene TRBJ2-2; D might be TRBD1 (6 bases). The germline V gene encodes CDR1 KGHSH and CDR2 LQKENI. V was trimmed by 2 bases and J by 10 bases, leaving 14 bases between them. The CDR3 spans 14 residues. CDR3 sequence (DNA): TGTGCCAGCTCACCATCGACAGGAGCCGCGGAGCTGTTTTTT. This translates into CASSPSTGAAELFF.

The rearrangement links TRBV29-1 to TRBJ2-1; D call uncertain. The germline gives CDR1 SQVTM, CDR2 ANQGSEA. The ends were cut back, 3 bases at V and 6 bases at J, with 12 bases in the middle. This CDR3 has 13 residues. The CDR3 loop reads CSVEADNRNEQFF. CDR3 DNA: TGCAGCGTTGAGGCCGACAATCGCAATGAGCAGTTCTTC.

The chain has TRBV28 and TRBJ2-7; D not resolved. Germline-derived CDR1 and CDR2 are MDHEN and SYDVKM. The CDR3 is 11 residues long. Trimming removed 5 bases from V and 5 bases from J, with 7 bases in between. The CDR3 sequence: CASSTPNEQYF. DNA of the CDR3: TGTGCCAGCAGTACCCCCAACGAGCAGTACTTC.

The chain links TRBV7-8 to TRBJ2-2; 7 nucleotides line up with TRBD1. Germline lookup yields CDR1 SGHVS and CDR2 FQNEAQ. The CDR3 is 15 residues long. Trimming at V came to 4 bases and at J to 2 bases, leaving 4 bases not matched to a gene. CDR3 bases: TGTGCCAGCAGCTCGGGACAGACCAACACCGGGGAGCTGTTTTTT. The encoded protein is CASSSGQTNTGELFF.

This clone was counted a few times. The V call is TRBV18, the J call TRBJ1-2; maybe TRBD1 (6 bases). The germline CDR1 and CDR2 sequences are KGHSH and LQKENI. The V gene lost 3 bases and the J gene lost 3 bases, with 8 bases spanning the gap. This CDR3 region has 13 residues. CDR3 sequence reads: CASSPGGHYGYTF. The CDR3 nucleotides are TGTGCCAGCTCACCTGGGGGGCACTATGGCTACACCTTC.

The J gene is TRBJ2-1, the V gene TRBV5-6; possible D gene TRBD2, 6 bases. The V end lost 3 bases, the J end lost 6 bases, and 19 bases lay between the germline ends. The CDR3 consists of 16 residues. Germline V lookup: CDR1 SGHDT, CDR2 YYEEEE. The CDR3 here is CASSSSGTAYFNEQFF. For the CDR3, the DNA is TGTGCCAGCAGCTCTTCCGGGACTGCCTATTTCAATGAGCAGTTCTTC.

The chain combines TRBV29-1 with TRBJ2-1; D is ambiguous. V lost 6 bases and J lost 0, with 3 bases in between. Germline CDR1 is SQVTM and CDR2 is ANQGSEA. The CDR3 has 11 amino acids. The CDR3 nucleotides read TGCAGCGTCCTCTCCTACAATGAGCAGTTCTTC. Translation: CSVLSYNEQFF.

The genes are TRBV21-1 and TRBJ2-2; the table's D gene call, TRBD2, was not cross checked with the DNA. TRBV21-1 is described as a pseudogene. CDR3 length: 21 residues. CDR3 coding DNA: TGTGCCAGCAGCGACTCCGCTCCCAACAGGGGGGGACTAGCGGGGATCGGGGAGCTGTTTTTT. Translating gives CASSDSAPNRGGLAGIGELFF.

V and J are TRBV19 and TRBJ2-3, with D possibly TRBD2 on 6 matching bases. The germline V gene has CDR1 LNHDA and CDR2 SQIVND (reference sequence). The CDR3 totals 16 residues. V was clipped by 1 base and J by 4 bases, with 15 bases between them. CDR3 DNA sequence: TGTGCCAGTAGTATAGTACTAGCCTTGGGGGCAGATACGCAGTATTTT. Protein product: CASSIVLALGADTQYF.

The CDR3 DNA follows: TGCAGTGCTCTGGGGAGAGAGACCCAGTACTTC. Protein product: CSALGRETQYF. V gene TRBV20-1 combines with J gene TRBJ2-5; a possible D gene is TRBD2 (5 bases). Per germline, CDR1 DFQATT and CDR2 SNEGSKA (reference sequence). The CDR3 has 11 amino acids. Between the trimmed V and J ends, which lost 5 bases and 4 bases, there was a span of 8 bases.

In its sample, this clone was seen a few times. The CDR3: CASSLSQTYGYTF. The CDR3 nucleotides read TGTGCCAGCAGCTTGTCCCAGACCTATGGCTACACCTTC. V and J are TRBV7-2 and TRBJ1-2; no reliable D call. V was trimmed by 3 bases and J by 4 bases, leaving 9 bases between them. There are 13 residues in the CDR3. Looked up from germline, CDR1 is SGHTA and CDR2 is FQGNSA. The full variable domain, completed using reference TRBV7-2 and TRBJ1-2, is GAGVSQSPSNKVTEKGKDVELRCDPISGHTALYWYRQSLGQGLEFLIYFQGNSAPDKSGLPSDRFSAERTGGSVSTLTIQRTQQEDSAVYLCASSLSQTYGYTFGSGTRLTVV.

This rearrangement joins TRBV6-1 to TRBJ2-2; TRBD1 is a possible D gene (6 bases). Between the trimmed V and J ends, which lost 3 bases and 6 bases, there was a span of 14 bases. Germline V lookup: CDR1 MNHNS, CDR2 SASEGT. The CDR3 consists of 15 residues. CDR3 protein: CASSDRGFGAGELFF. The CDR3 DNA is TGTGCCAGCAGTGACAGGGGATTTGGTGCCGGGGAGCTGTTTTTT.

The V call is TRBV29-1, the J call TRBJ2-2; TRBD2 is a possible D gene (7 bases). CDR1 is SQVTM, CDR2 ANQGSEA, per germline. The V end lost 5 bases, the J end lost 4 bases, and 17 bases lay between the germline ends. This CDR3 spans 15 amino acids. The CDR3 sequence: CSVRAAGAGTGELFF. DNA for the CDR3: TGCAGCGTTCGAGCGGCGGGGGCGGGCACCGGGGAGCTGTTTTTT.

This clone was seen only once. The chain employs TRBV30 and TRBJ2-7; TRBD1 aligns across 10 bases. The CDR3 consists of 13 residues. Losses at the gene ends were 5 bases for V and 5 bases for J; bases not matched to a gene: 6. CDR1 and CDR2 (germline): GTSNPN, SVGIG (reference sequence). CDR3 region: CAWARDRGDEQYF. CDR3 bases: TGTGCCTGGGCCCGGGACAGGGGAGACGAGCAGTACTTC.